This T cell receptor (beta chain) came from a study of neurological immune-mediated disorders. Germline assignment: CDR1 DFQATT and CDR2 SNEGSKA (reference sequence). The CDR3 totals 11 residues. Trimming shortened V by 4 bases and J by 3 bases, and 7 bases separated the two germline ends. The sample holds many counts of this clonotype. TCRdb ran MiXCR on the 5' RACE reads and lists one entry per CDR3 protein. This table holds 84,000 or so distinct CDR3 sequences, 3.5% to 5.5% found once. Time point specified: longitudinal time-point 3. The V and J genes are TRBV20-1 and TRBJ2-7, with D unclear. The specimen sequenced was PBMCs. The sequence derives from a woman in her sixties or seventies with multiple sclerosis. CDR3 in amino acids: CSAIRGYEQYF. The CDR3 nucleotides are TGCAGTGCTATACGCGGCTACGAGCAGTACTTC.